Included here is one T cell receptor beta chain sequence, with context. The Seattle site enrolled patients during active infection and followed them longitudinally. This entry is derived from a study of blood T cell repertoires in COVID-19. V dropped 4 bases and J dropped 1 base, with 9 bases sitting between them. The CDR3 has 14 residues. The V gene's germline CDR1 is KGHDR and CDR2 SFDVKD. TCRdb's copy holds only in-frame clones and misses some; the assay was immunoSEQ multiplex PCR. The sample records more than 250,000 clones, around 89% being singletons. The sequence derives from a woman aged 30 to 39 with COVID-19, enrolled during active disease. Specimen: peripheral blood. This rearrangement joins TRBV24-1 to TRBJ1-1; D unclear. The CDR3 protein is CATSETVWNTEAFF. The CDR3 region has the DNA TGTGCCACCAGTGAGACTGTCTGGAACACTGAAGCTTTCTTT.